This T cell receptor (beta chain) emerged from a study of Graves' ophthalmopathy and Graves' hyperthyroidism. The study's findings and limits: Using a 13-signature model, the authors split ophthalmopathy from stable hyperthyroidism, with approximately 88% sensitivity and around 76% specificity.

The diagnosis was founded upon clinical symptoms, serum thyroxine, TRAb, thyroid ultrasound and orbital computed tomography. Fresh peripheral blood (more than 9.5 ml) yielded the PBMCs. About this clonotype itself: Its target is not known.

The authors amplified TCR beta CDR3 regions, and they did so from RNA transcripts for repertoire sequencing. The workflow started with a first-round RT-PCR run with HTBI primers and then moved on to a second-round multiplex PCR. TCRdb re-called the multiplex PCR reads with MiXCR, one entry per CDR3 protein. The data contain about 57,000 distinct CDR3 sequences, roughly 46% of them singletons. This CDR3 is built from 15 residues. The V end was cut by 4 bases, the J end by 10 bases, with 20 bases between. CDR1 MGHDK and CDR2 SYGVNS come from the germline V gene. The TCR originated in an adult woman with Graves' ophthalmopathy. Sequencing was done on a sample of peripheral blood. This rearrangement joins TRBV25-1 to TRBJ2-1; D not certain. Here the CDR3 DNA reads TGTGCCAGCAGTGCTAGAGATTACGGTGTATCGGAGCAGTTCTTC. Translation: CASSARDYGVSEQFF.